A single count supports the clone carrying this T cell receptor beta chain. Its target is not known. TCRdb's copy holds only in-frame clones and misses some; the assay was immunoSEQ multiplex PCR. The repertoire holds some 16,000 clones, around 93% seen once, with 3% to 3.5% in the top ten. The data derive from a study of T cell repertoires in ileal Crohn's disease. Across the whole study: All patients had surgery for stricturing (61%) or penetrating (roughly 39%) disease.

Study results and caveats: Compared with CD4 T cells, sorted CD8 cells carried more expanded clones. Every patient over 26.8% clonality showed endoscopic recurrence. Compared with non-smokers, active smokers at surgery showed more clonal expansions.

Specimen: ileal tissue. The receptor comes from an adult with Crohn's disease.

This chain's CDR3 is CASSLRTGHYGYTF. As DNA, the CDR3 is TGTGCCAGCAGCCTCAGGACAGGGCACTATGGCTACACCTTC. The chain has TRBV13 and TRBJ1-2, with 8 bases matching TRBD1. CDR1 and CDR2 (germline): PRHDT, FYEKMQ (reference sequence). The CDR3 is made up of 14 amino acids. V shed 5 bases, J shed 3 bases, and the junction held 5 bases outside the gene matches.